The 21 T cell receptor beta chains listed next were all sequenced from one sample in a study of blood T cell repertoires in COVID-19. Clones were read by immunoSEQ multiplex PCR, and TCRdb kept only the in-frame ones, dropping some. The data contain 300,000 to 400,000 clones, more than 75% of them seen just once; the ten biggest clones take up approximately 1%. Sample: PBMCs or T cells enriched from blood (not recorded which). The source is a woman aged 25 to 39 with acute COVID-19.

V is TRBV29-1 and J is TRBJ1-2; 7 bases align to TRBD1. The V segment lost 6 bases and the J segment 2 bases; nucleotides outside the gene matches: 12. The CDR3 is 15 amino acids. Germline V gene lookup returns CDR1 SQVTM and CDR2 ANQGSEA. CDR3 sequence reads: CSVRNPGQPNYGYTF. CDR3 sequence (DNA): TGCAGCGTCCGAAACCCGGGACAGCCAAACTATGGCTACACCTTC.

The CDR3 region is CAISPGLAGGGESKNIQYF. The DNA of the CDR3 is TGTGCCATCAGCCCGGGACTAGCGGGGGGCGGGGAGTCCAAAAACATTCAGTACTTC. V is TRBV10-3 and J is TRBJ2-4; TRBD2 matches at 15 bases. J lost 2 bases, V lost 6 bases, and 11 bases had no gene match. This CDR3 spans 19 amino acids. The germline gives CDR1 ENHRY, CDR2 SYGVKD.

The chain employs TRBV24-1 and TRBJ1-5; D perhaps matches TRBD1 (6 bases). This CDR3 comprises 15 residues. The germline gives CDR1 KGHDR, CDR2 SFDVKD. The germline V and J ends were trimmed by 12 bases and 4 bases, with 21 bases remaining between them. The CDR3 DNA is TGTGCCGTCGGAACGGGGGGCCAGGTTAATCAGCCCCAGCATTTT. This codes for CAVGTGGQVNQPQHF.

V gene TRBV25-1 combines with J gene TRBJ1-1; 7 bases line up with TRBD1. CDR1 MGHDK and CDR2 SYGVNS come from the germline V gene. This CDR3 comprises 15 residues. V dropped 4 bases and J dropped 5; count of bases not matched to a gene: 10. The CDR3 loop reads CASSARTGDWTEAFF. The CDR3 nucleotides are TGTGCCAGCAGTGCACGAACAGGGGATTGGACTGAAGCTTTCTTT.

The table lists this clone with a few counts. This chain's CDR3 is CASSQQGTKNIQYF. As DNA, the CDR3 is TGTGCCAGCAGCCAACAGGGAACCAAAAACATTCAGTACTTC. The chain carries TRBV4-2 and TRBJ2-4, with D tentatively TRBD1 (5 bases). In germline, CDR1 is LGHNA, CDR2 YNFKEQ. There are 14 residues in the CDR3. Between the trimmed V and J ends, which lost 2 bases and 2 bases, there was a span of 7 bases.

V is TRBV27 and J is TRBJ1-1; a weak D match, TRBD1 (6 bases). V was clipped by 3 bases and J by 3 bases, with 17 bases between them. CDR1 and CDR2 from the germline V gene are MNHEY and SMNVEV (reference sequence). The CDR3 has 16 residues. CDR3 DNA: TGTGCCAGCAGTTTCCGACAGGTACCCCGGGACACTGAAGCTTTCTTT. This gives the protein CASSFRQVPRDTEAFF.

The genes are TRBV20-1 and TRBJ2-7; no clear D. Germline V gene data show CDR1 as DFQATT and CDR2 as SNEGSKA (reference sequence). The V gene lost 6 bases and the J gene lost 0 bases, with 6 bases spanning the gap. CDR3 length: 11 amino acids. The CDR3 loop reads CSAGYSYEQYF. The CDR3 DNA reads TGCAGTGCCGGGTACTCCTACGAGCAGTACTTC.

This clone occurred once. The chain uses TRBV4-2 and TRBJ1-3; tentative D call: TRBD1 (5 bases). V was cut by 4 bases and J by 2 bases, with 9 bases left in between. Germline lookup yields CDR1 LGHNA and CDR2 YNFKEQ. This CDR3 is built from 14 residues. CDR3 DNA sequence: TGTGCCAGCAGCCGCGGGGGAACTGGAAACACCATATATTTT. It yields the protein CASSRGGTGNTIYF.

The chain is built from TRBV25-1 and TRBJ1-2, with D possibly being TRBD1 (6 bases). The CDR3 totals 13 residues. Trimming stripped 6 bases from V and 2 bases from J, with 10 bases between. Germline lookup yields CDR1 MGHDK and CDR2 SYGVNS. The CDR3 loop reads CASSPTGNYGYTF. The CDR3 nucleotides are TGTGCCAGCAGCCCTACAGGGAACTATGGCTACACCTTC.

The chain carries TRBV2 and TRBJ2-3; 7 bases match TRBD1. The ends lost 5 bases at V and 4 bases at J; junction bases unmatched: 12. The germline V gene has CDR1 SNHLY and CDR2 FYNNEI. The CDR3 contains 16 residues. The CDR3 here is CASSNMRTRGPDTQYF. CDR3 coding DNA: TGTGCCAGCAGTAATATGAGGACAAGGGGGCCAGATACGCAGTATTTT. Full variable domain (remainder filled in from reference TRBV2 and TRBJ2-3): EPEVTQTPSHQVTQMGQEVILRCVPISNHLYFYWYRQILGQKVEFLVSFYNNEISEKSEIFDDQFSVERPDGSNFTLKIRSTKLEDSAMYFCASSNMRTRGPDTQYFGPGTRLTVL.

The V call is TRBV6-6, the J call TRBJ1-1, with D unclear. Per germline, CDR1 MNHNY and CDR2 SVGAGI (reference sequence). This CDR3 is 14 amino acids long. The germline V and J ends were trimmed by 2 bases and 2 bases, with 9 bases remaining between them. As DNA, the CDR3 is TGTGCCAGCAGTTACGGCAGGTTAAACACTGAAGCTTTCTTT. It encodes CASSYGRLNTEAFF.

This sequence joins TRBV3-1 (or the pseudogene TRBV3-2) and TRBJ2-6, with a weak D call TRBD1 (5 bases). This CDR3 is 20 amino acids long. Germline values: CDR1 LGHDT, CDR2 YNNKEL (reference sequence). The V end was cut by 0 bases, the J end by 2 bases, with 20 bases between. The CDR3 loop is CASSQDPRQGTKAGANVLTF. CDR3 sequence (DNA): TGTGCCAGCAGCCAAGATCCGCGGCAGGGTACTAAGGCTGGGGCCAACGTCCTGACTTTC.

The chain uses TRBV18 and TRBJ2-2, with TRBD1 matching 7 bases. The length of the CDR3 is 15 residues. In germline, CDR1 is KGHSH, CDR2 LQKENI. With V trimmed by 4 bases and J by 0 bases, 2 bases remained unmatched. The CDR3 loop is CASSLGQANTGELFF. The DNA of the CDR3 is TGTGCCAGCTCACTCGGACAGGCGAACACCGGGGAGCTGTTTTTT.

This clone has a single count. The V and J genes are TRBV2 and TRBJ2-7; D is undetermined. The CDR3 runs to 12 residues. V was trimmed by 6 bases and J by 0 bases, leaving 6 bases between them. Germline loops: CDR1 SNHLY, CDR2 FYNNEI. The DNA of the CDR3 is TGTGCCAGCAGGGGCAGCTCCTACGAGCAGTACTTC. This codes for CASRGSSYEQYF.

The chain links TRBV6-5 to TRBJ2-7; D is unclear. The germline V and J ends were trimmed by 0 bases and 5 bases, with 5 bases remaining between them. CDR3 length: 12 amino acids. Germline V lookup: CDR1 MNHEY, CDR2 SVGAGI. DNA of the CDR3: TGTGCCAGCAGTTACTCGAGCCACGAGCAGTACTTC. Its translation is CASSYSSHEQYF.

V is TRBV4-1 and J is TRBJ1-5; D remains ambiguous. Trimming took 0 bases from V and 1 from J, leaving 7 bases between them. The CDR3 sequence is 15 residues long. Germline lookup yields CDR1 MGHRA and CDR2 YSYEKL. The CDR3 protein is CASSQEIVSNQPQHF. The CDR3 DNA is TGCGCCAGCAGCCAAGAAATCGTGAGCAATCAGCCCCAGCATTTT.

The chain couples TRBV7-2 to TRBJ1-2, with D possibly being TRBD1 (6 bases). This CDR3 has 13 residues. Germline CDR1 SGHTA, CDR2 FQGNSA. V lost 5 bases to trimming and J lost 9 bases, with 16 bases between them. CDR3 region: CASSPAHRDSYTF. CDR3 in DNA: TGTGCCAGCAGCCCCGCCCACAGGGATAGCTACACCTTC.

V is TRBV9 and J is TRBJ2-3, with D perhaps matching TRBD1 (6 bases). CDR1 is SGDLS and CDR2 is YYNGEE in the germline V gene. V gave up 3 bases and J gave up 0 bases, with 17 bases separating them. The CDR3 covers 17 residues. For the CDR3, the DNA is TGTGCCAGCAGCGACCGGCGGACAGAACCTAGCACAGATACGCAGTATTTT. Protein product: CASSDRRTEPSTDTQYF. The variable domain in full, completed from reference TRBV9 and TRBJ2-3, reads DSGVTQTPKHLITATGQRVTLRCSPRSGDLSVYWYQQSLDQGLQFLIQYYNGEERAKGNILERFSAQQFPDLHSELNLSSLELGDSALYFCASSDRRTEPSTDTQYFGPGTRLTVL.

This clone has just one count. The rearrangement joins TRBV9 to TRBJ1-1; D remains unclear. In germline, CDR1 is SGDLS, CDR2 YYNGEE. This CDR3 is built from 13 residues. V was clipped by 0 bases and J by 4 bases, with 7 bases between them. This CDR3 is CASSVESLTEAFF. CDR3 nucleotides: TGTGCCAGCAGCGTAGAATCACTCACTGAAGCTTTCTTT. Based on the CDR3 plus reference TRBV9 and TRBJ1-1, the full variable domain is DSGVTQTPKHLITATGQRVTLRCSPRSGDLSVYWYQQSLDQGLQFLIQYYNGEERAKGNILERFSAQQFPDLHSELNLSSLELGDSALYFCASSVESLTEAFFGQGTRLTVV.

This rearrangement joins TRBV6-5 to TRBJ1-2, with D possibly being TRBD1 (5 bases). CDR3 length equals 15 residues. From germline, CDR1 is MNHEY and CDR2 SVGAGI. The ends were cut back, 6 bases at V and 0 bases at J, with 14 bases in the middle. DNA of the CDR3: TGTGCCAGCAGGGGGCCGACCCCCGCTAACTATGGCTACACCTTC. Encoded protein: CASRGPTPANYGYTF.

The chain carries TRBV12-3 or TRBV12-4 and TRBJ2-1; no clear D. V lost 5 bases to trimming and J lost 7 bases, with 3 bases between them. This CDR3 region has 10 residues. CDR3 nucleotide sequence: TGTGCCAGCAGTATAAATGAGCAGTTCTTC. Translation gives CASSINEQFF.